Included here is one TCR beta chain sequence, with context. This record belongs to a study of blood T cell repertoires in COVID-19. Trimming removed 8 bases from V and 1 base from J; junction bases left unmatched: 8. Germline V lookup: CDR1 SQVTM, CDR2 ANQGSEA. This CDR3 has 14 amino acids. The protocol was immunoSEQ multiplex PCR, while the TCRdb copy is restricted to in-frame clones and leaves out a portion. Of about 670,000 clones listed, 90% are singletons. The rearrangement links TRBV29-1 to TRBJ1-1; 9 bases agree with TRBD1. This clonotype was sampled from a woman aged 18-29 years with acute or convalescent COVID-19. The sequenced sample consisted of peripheral blood. Here the CDR3 DNA reads TGCAGCTCCCGCGGACAGGGGAGGAACACTGAAGCTTTCTTT. Its translation: CSSRGQGRNTEAFF.